The 2 T cell receptor beta chains reported below all come from one sample, sequenced in a study of CD8+ T cells in alopecia areata. In each case, RNA was isolated and then reverse transcribed into cDNA as the sequencing template. The protocol was immunoSEQ multiplex PCR, while the TCRdb copy is restricted to in-frame clones and leaves out a portion. The data show about 300,000 clones, with none appearing a single time. The pooled cutaneous lymph node cells were sorted using several markers (CD4, CD8alpha, NKG2D, NKG2ACE and others). Source material: CD4+ T cells sorted from a lymph node. The receptors were gathered from a C3H/HeJ mouse with alopecia areata. MHC haplotype of the strain: H2-k.

This clone occurred a few times. Here the gene names and germline are mouse. The CDR3 goes on 4 residues after the read ends, and that part is filled in from the germline J gene. The chain recombines TRBV31 with TRBJ2-3, with 11 nucleotides matching TRBD2. V shed 3 bases and J 3 bases; nucleotides not matched to a gene: 5. The CDR3 is 15 residues long. The V gene's germline CDR1 is GKSSPN and CDR2 SITVG. CDR3 DNA, as far as it was read: TGTGCCTGGAGCCGGGGACTGGGGGAGGCAGAA. It specifies CAWSRGLGEAE. The full-length CDR3 reads as CAWSRGLGEAETLYF.

This clone was observed a few times. Gene names refer to mouse genes. The sequence runs out 4 residues before the end of the CDR3; the remainder is reconstructed from the germline J gene. The gene calls are TRBV19 and TRBJ2-3; TRBD1 is a possible D gene (6 bases). V was shortened by 5 bases and J by 0 bases, with 13 bases between the two germline ends. Germline lookup yields CDR1 FNHDT and CDR2 SITEND (reference sequence). CDR3 length equals 15 residues. The part of the CDR3 DNA that was read is TGTGCCAGCAGGCCGGGACACCCTAGTGCAGAA. This encodes CASRPGHPSAE. The full-length CDR3 reads as CASRPGHPSAETLYF.